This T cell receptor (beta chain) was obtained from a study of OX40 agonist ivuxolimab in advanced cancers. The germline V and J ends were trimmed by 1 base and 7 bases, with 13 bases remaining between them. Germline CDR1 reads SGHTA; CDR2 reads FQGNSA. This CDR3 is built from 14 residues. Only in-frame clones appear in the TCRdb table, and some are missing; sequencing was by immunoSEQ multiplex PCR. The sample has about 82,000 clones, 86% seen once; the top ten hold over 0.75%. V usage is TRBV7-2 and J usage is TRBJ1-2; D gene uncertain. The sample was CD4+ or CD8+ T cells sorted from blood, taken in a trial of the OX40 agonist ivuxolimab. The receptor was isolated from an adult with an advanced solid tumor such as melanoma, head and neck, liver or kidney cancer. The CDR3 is CASSLVAGDRGYTF. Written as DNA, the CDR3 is TGTGCCAGCAGCTTAGTGGCCGGGGATCGTGGCTACACCTTC.